This paragraph reports one T cell receptor beta chain. What it binds is not known. This record belongs to a study of shared clonotypes between healthy human individuals. Study context: Each donor contributed plates that comprised three CD4 naive, three CD4 memory, two CD8 naive and one CD8 memory.

The method was immunoSEQ multiplex PCR; TCRdb's version includes in-frame clones alone and lacks a portion of them. The table shows about 2,500,000 clones, with more than 80% occurring only once. Study conclusions and caveats: The researchers took only blood, and tissue repertoires probably look different. Non-shared clonotypes had lower generation probabilities than clonotypes shared by all four sorted-subset donors.

Recent acute infections and vaccinations were absent in the healthy HIV-negative adult donors. Between the trimmed V and J ends, which lost 4 bases and 0 bases, there was a span of 10 bases. The CDR3 is made up of 14 amino acids. Germline V gene lookup returns CDR1 MNHNS and CDR2 SASEGT. Sequenced input: naive CD4+ T cells sorted from blood. The subset is: CD45RA+ positively selected. The chain has TRBV6-1 and TRBJ2-7; D not resolved. This sequence originates from a young man in good health. CDR3 nucleotides: TGTGCCAGCAGTGGCTTGTGGGCCTCCTACGAGCAGTACTTC. It is translated as CASSGLWASYEQYF.